Below, 23 T cell receptor beta chains from the same sample are listed, as sequenced in a study of cytomegalovirus exposure and HLA in healthy donors. The data were produced by immunoSEQ multiplex PCR, yet TCRdb's version contains in-frame clones alone and is incomplete. The sample records tens of thousands of clones, more than 70% being singletons. Source material: PBMCs. The receptors come from a woman under 30 in good health and CMV-seropositive.

The V gene is TRBV27, the J gene TRBJ1-6; TRBD1 matches at 9 bases. The CDR3 loop spans 16 amino acids. With V trimmed by 6 bases and J by 8 bases, 11 bases remained unmatched. Germline lookup yields CDR1 MNHEY and CDR2 SMNVEV (reference sequence). DNA of the CDR3: TGTGCCAGCAGCGCACCGGGACAGGGTTTATATTCACCCCTCCACTTT. Amino acids: CASSAPGQGLYSPLHF.

CDR3 sequence reads: CASSVQDGQPSYEQYF. The CDR3 DNA is TGTGCCAGCAGTGTTCAGGATGGACAGCCCTCCTACGAGCAGTACTTC. The chain is built from TRBV6-1 and TRBJ2-7, with a tentative D call TRBD1 (6 bases). CDR1 is MNHNS, CDR2 SASEGT, per germline. The V and J ends lost 4 bases and 0 bases respectively, with 16 bases between them. The length of the CDR3 is 16 residues.

The chain is built from TRBV9 and TRBJ1-4, with TRBD1 matching 10 bases. V gave up 3 bases and J gave up 3 bases; unmatched junction bases: 2. CDR1 is SGDLS, CDR2 YYNGEE, per germline. The CDR3 consists of 15 residues. CDR3 in DNA: TGTGCCAGCAGCGAAGGGACAGGGGCTAATGAAAAACTGTTTTTT. Amino acid sequence: CASSEGTGANEKLFF.

A few counts support this clone. In nucleotides, the CDR3 is TGCGCCAGCAGCCGCCAGGCGGGGGGGCCCAATGAGCAGTTCTTC. Protein: CASSRQAGGPNEQFF. The J gene is TRBJ2-1, the V gene TRBV4-3; 9 bases line up with TRBD2. This CDR3 has 15 amino acids. V was pared by 4 bases and J by 6 bases, with 7 bases of the junction left unmatched. The germline CDR1 and CDR2 sequences are LGHNA and YSLEER.

This clone was observed once. CDR3 in DNA: TGTGCCAGCAGTGAAAATTCCCTTAGCGGGGGGGCATGGGAGCAGTACTTC. Its translation: CASSENSLSGGAWEQYF. This chain joins TRBV2 and TRBJ2-7, with 11 bases identical to TRBD2. With 2 bases clipped from V and 7 bases from J, the junction kept 13 bases outside the gene matches. Germline loops: CDR1 SNHLY, CDR2 FYNNEI. This CDR3 comprises 17 residues.

The V gene is TRBV29-1, the J gene TRBJ2-7; possible D gene TRBD1, 6 bases. Germline CDR1 SQVTM, CDR2 ANQGSEA. CDR3 length: 13 residues. Trimming removed 3 bases from V and 2 bases from J, with 11 bases in between. The CDR3 DNA reads as TGCAGCGTTGATGGCACAGGGACCTACGAGCAGTACTTC. It specifies CSVDGTGTYEQYF.

The chain links TRBV6-5 to TRBJ1-3; D perhaps matches TRBD1 (5 bases). V was cut by 0 bases and J by 0 bases, with 6 bases left in between. From germline, CDR1 is MNHEY and CDR2 SVGAGI. The CDR3 loop spans 15 amino acids. The CDR3, as DNA: TGTGCCAGCAGTTACTCTGACAGCTCTGGAAACACCATATATTTT. Protein product: CASSYSDSSGNTIYF.

The V gene is TRBV2, the J gene TRBJ2-3; 13 bases are shared with TRBD2. J lost 10 bases, V lost 1 base, and 11 bases had no gene match. CDR3 length equals 17 residues. Per the germline V gene, CDR1 is SNHLY and CDR2 is FYNNEI. This CDR3 is CASSEGLAGGHGGSQYF. The CDR3 DNA sequence: TGTGCCAGCAGTGAAGGACTAGCGGGGGGTCACGGAGGGTCGCAGTATTTT.

This chain links TRBV19 with TRBJ1-6; D unresolved. Germline V gives CDR1 LNHDA, CDR2 SQIVND (reference sequence). The CDR3 length is 16 residues. V lost 6 bases, J lost 4 bases, and 16 bases lay in between. CDR3: CASSQQGRSYNSPLHF. CDR3 nucleotides: TGTGCCAGTAGCCAGCAAGGAAGGAGTTATAATTCACCCCTCCACTTT.

The V and J genes are TRBV5-6 and TRBJ2-2; TRBD1 matches 11 bases. From germline, CDR1 is SGHDT and CDR2 YYEEEE. The CDR3 contains 16 residues. V lost 0 bases and J lost 5; bases outside the gene matches: 3. The CDR3, as DNA: TGTGCCAGCAGCTTGGCGGGGACAGGGGGGACCGGGGAGCTGTTTTTT. It codes for CASSLAGTGGTGELFF.

The V gene is TRBV28, the J gene TRBJ2-5, with 7 bases that match TRBD1. CDR1 and CDR2 (germline): MDHEN, SYDVKM. The CDR3 runs to 13 residues. Trimming took 8 bases from V and 4 from J; bases not matched to a gene: 7. The CDR3 nucleotides are TGTGCCAGCGGGTCCGCAGGGGGAGAGACCCAGTACTTC. Protein: CASGSAGGETQYF. The variable domain in full, completed from reference TRBV28 and TRBJ2-5, reads DVKVTQSSRYLVKRTGEKVFLECVQDMDHENMFWYRQDPGLGLRLIYFSYDVKMKEKGDIPEGYSVSREKKERFSLILESASTNQTSMYLCASGSAGGETQYFGPGTRLLVL.

V gene TRBV2 combines with J gene TRBJ2-5; tentative D call: TRBD1 (7 bases). V lost 6 bases to trimming and J lost 2 bases, with 13 bases between them. The CDR3 covers 14 residues. Germline values: CDR1 SNHLY, CDR2 FYNNEI. CDR3: CASRAPGGQETQYF. DNA of the CDR3: TGTGCCAGCAGGGCCCCAGGGGGGCAAGAGACCCAGTACTTC. Filled out from reference TRBV2 and TRBJ2-5, the complete variable domain reads EPEVTQTPSHQVTQMGQEVILRCVPISNHLYFYWYRQILGQKVEFLVSFYNNEISEKSEIFDDQFSVERPDGSNFTLKIRSTKLEDSAMYFCASRAPGGQETQYFGPGTRLLVL.

The chain combines TRBV30 with TRBJ2-7; maybe TRBD2 (7 bases). There are 13 residues in the CDR3. V lost 5 bases and J lost 7, with 18 bases in between. The V gene's germline CDR1 is GTSNPN and CDR2 SVGIG (reference sequence). Here the CDR3 reads CAWGRGATGEQYF. The CDR3 DNA sequence: TGTGCCTGGGGCCGGGGGGCTACTGGGGAGCAGTACTTC.

The J gene is TRBJ2-3, the V gene TRBV4-2; 8 positions agree with TRBD2. Unmatched junction bases numbered 6, after V lost 0 bases and J lost 1 base. Germline V gene lookup returns CDR1 LGHNA and CDR2 YNFKEQ. This CDR3 is built from 17 residues. CDR3 loop: CASSQDWRGEGTDTQYF. The CDR3 DNA reads as TGTGCCAGCAGCCAAGATTGGCGGGGGGAGGGCACAGATACGCAGTATTTT.

J is TRBJ1-3 and V is TRBV15, with 7 bases matching TRBD1. J gave up 5 bases and V 5 bases, and 9 bases lay outside the gene matches. Germline-derived CDR1 and CDR2 are LNHNV and YYDKDF (reference sequence). The length of the CDR3 is 15 residues. The CDR3 DNA sequence: TGTGCCACCAGCCCCCTGGGACAGAAGCGAAACACCATATATTTT. Encoded protein: CATSPLGQKRNTIYF.

The chain recombines TRBV30 with TRBJ2-3; TRBD1 might be the D (5 bases). The CDR3 extends over 11 amino acids. The germline V gene encodes CDR1 GTSNPN and CDR2 SVGIG (reference sequence). Between the trimmed V and J ends, which lost 4 bases and 9 bases, there was a span of 11 bases. The CDR3 region is CAWKPAGTQYF. In DNA, the CDR3 is TGTGCCTGGAAACCAGCAGGGACGCAGTATTTT.

The chain is built from TRBV28 and TRBJ2-7; D not certain. Trimming took off 3 bases at V and 0 bases at J, with 15 bases between the two ends. The CDR3 is made up of 16 amino acids. Germline V gives CDR1 MDHEN, CDR2 SYDVKM. The CDR3 loop is CASSFHSEPSSYEQYF. In DNA form, the CDR3 reads TGTGCCAGCAGTTTTCATTCCGAACCCAGCTCCTACGAGCAGTACTTC. The entire variable domain, with the rest obtained from reference TRBV28 and TRBJ2-7, is as follows: DVKVTQSSRYLVKRTGEKVFLECVQDMDHENMFWYRQDPGLGLRLIYFSYDVKMKEKGDIPEGYSVSREKKERFSLILESASTNQTSMYLCASSFHSEPSSYEQYFGPGTRLTVT.

Only one count was recorded for this clone. The gene calls are TRBV9 and TRBJ1-1, with 10 bases fitting TRBD1. The CDR3 has 16 residues. V lost 3 bases, J lost 0 bases, and 5 bases stayed unmatched. From germline, CDR1 is SGDLS and CDR2 YYNGEE. The CDR3, as DNA: TGTGCCAGCAGCGGGACAGGGGGAGCTATGAACACTGAAGCTTTCTTT. Residues: CASSGTGGAMNTEAFF.

The genes are TRBV7-2 and TRBJ1-1; D perhaps matches TRBD1 (6 bases). The germline V and J ends were trimmed by 2 bases and 2 bases, with 12 bases remaining between them. The CDR3 consists of 15 residues. Germline-derived CDR1 and CDR2 are SGHTA and FQGNSA. CDR3 region: CASSLTTGINTEAFF. CDR3 DNA sequence: TGTGCCAGCAGCTTAACAACAGGGATTAACACTGAAGCTTTCTTT. The full variable domain, rest sourced from reference TRBV7-2 and TRBJ1-1, is GAGVSQSPSNKVTEKGKDVELRCDPISGHTALYWYRQSLGQGLEFLIYFQGNSAPDKSGLPSDRFSAERTGGSVSTLTIQRTQQEDSAVYLCASSLTTGINTEAFFGQGTRLTVV.

The rearrangement links TRBV2 to TRBJ2-7, with 7 bases aligning to TRBD1. Trimming took 5 bases from V and 7 from J; bases not matched to a gene: 20. The CDR3 totals 17 residues. CDR1 and CDR2 (germline): SNHLY, FYNNEI. For the CDR3, the DNA is TGTGCCAGCAGTCGAGGACAGGCGGAACCCCCCAGAGGAGAGCAGTACTTC. Translated: CASSRGQAEPPRGEQYF.

This chain connects TRBV4-3 to TRBJ1-3; TRBD1 matches at 7 bases. The CDR3 is 16 amino acids. The J segment lost 2 bases and the V segment lost 1 base, leaving 5 bases of the junction unmatched. Germline loops: CDR1 LGHNA, CDR2 YSLEER. The CDR3 coding sequence is TGCGCCAGCAGCCAAGGAGCAACAGGGGCTGGAAACACCATATATTTT. Its translation is CASSQGATGAGNTIYF.

The chain uses TRBV5-1 and TRBJ2-2; 11 bases match TRBD2. This CDR3 region has 17 residues. Germline V gene lookup returns CDR1 SGHRS and CDR2 YFSETQ. Trimming took 4 bases from V and 0 from J; bases not matched to a gene: 5. The CDR3 spells CASSTLAGGSNTGELFF. CDR3 nucleotides: TGCGCCAGCAGCACGCTAGCGGGGGGTTCGAACACCGGGGAGCTGTTTTTT. The full variable domain, in which reference TRBV5-1 and TRBJ2-2 provide the parts outside the CDR3, is KAGVTQTPRYLIKTRGQQVTLSCSPISGHRSVSWYQQTPGQGLQFLFEYFSETQRNKGNFPGRFSGRQFSNSRSEMNVSTLELGDSALYLCASSTLAGGSNTGELFFGEGSRLTVL.

This clone showed up just a few times. The chain uses TRBV28 and TRBJ2-7, with D unresolved. Looked up from germline, CDR1 is MDHEN and CDR2 is SYDVKM. V lost 1 base, J lost 3 bases, and 4 bases lay in between. This CDR3 is built from 12 residues. CDR3 in DNA: TGTGCCAGCAGTTTATCGAGCTACGAGCAGTACTTC. It yields the protein CASSLSSYEQYF.